The 19 T cell receptor beta chains in this list originate from one sample, sequenced in a study of cytomegalovirus exposure and HLA in healthy donors. Both 60 Vbeta primers and 13 Jbeta primers went into the PCR. Measured with immunoSEQ multiplex PCR; TCRdb has only the in-frame clones, and not every one. The repertoire has about 210,000 clones, 79% of them found once; the top ten carry approximately 0.39%. Sequencing was performed on PBMCs. The receptors stem from a male donor in good health and CMV-seropositive.

This chain joins TRBV19 and TRBJ2-5; D unresolved. The length of the CDR3 is 12 residues. The germline V and J ends were trimmed by 5 bases and 3 bases, with 7 bases remaining between them. Germline V CDR1 and CDR2: LNHDA, SQIVND (reference sequence). The CDR3 loop reads CASSPSKETQYF. The CDR3 DNA is TGTGCCAGTAGTCCCAGTAAAGAGACCCAGTACTTC. Complete variable domain (other parts from reference TRBV19 and TRBJ2-5): DGGITQSPKYLFRKEGQNVTLSCEQNLNHDAMYWYRQDPGQGLRLIYYSQIVNDFQKGDIAEGYSVSREKKESFPLTVTSAQKNPTAFYLCASSPSKETQYFGPGTRLLVL.

This clone was seen a few times. V and J are TRBV6-4 and TRBJ2-7; D may be TRBD2 (6 bases). Germline V gene lookup returns CDR1 MRHNA and CDR2 SNTAGT. CDR3 length: 15 residues. V was clipped by 6 bases and J by 2 bases, with 17 bases between them. Here the CDR3 reads CASSALRGNPYEQYF. The CDR3 bases are TGTGCCAGCAGCGCTCTCCGGGGGAACCCCTACGAGCAGTACTTC.

V is TRBV7-3 and J is TRBJ2-2; 8 nucleotides line up with TRBD1. With V trimmed by 3 bases and J by 5 bases, 8 bases remained unmatched. The CDR3 runs 16 residues. In germline, CDR1 is SGHTA, CDR2 FQGTGA. CDR3 in DNA: TGTGCCAGCAGCTTTTCCGCAGGGGGCGCGACCGGGGAGCTGTTTTTT. Its translation: CASSFSAGGATGELFF.

This clone came up a few times. V is TRBV7-9 and J is TRBJ1-5; 7 nucleotides align to TRBD1. Germline CDR1 SEHNR, CDR2 FQNEAQ (reference sequence). CDR3 length equals 15 residues. The V segment lost 0 bases and the J segment 3 bases; nucleotides outside the gene matches: 2. CDR3 in amino acids: CASSLAGGDNQPQHF. In DNA, the CDR3 is TGTGCCAGCAGCTTAGCAGGGGGCGACAATCAGCCCCAGCATTTT.

The rearrangement joins TRBV5-4 to TRBJ2-5; 12 bases map to TRBD2. J lost 1 base, V lost 4 bases, and 14 bases had no gene match. Germline CDR1 and CDR2: SGHNT and YYREEE (reference sequence). The CDR3 has 19 residues. CDR3 sequence: CASSQDPPTSGGFQETQYF. CDR3 DNA: TGTGCCAGCAGCCAAGACCCCCCCACTAGCGGGGGGTTCCAAGAGACCCAGTACTTC. Looking up the rest from reference TRBV5-4 and TRBJ2-5 gives the full variable domain: ETGVTQSPTHLIKTRGQQVTLRCSSQSGHNTVSWYQQALGQGPQFIFQYYREEENGRGNFPPRFSGLQFPNYSSELNVNALELDDSALYLCASSQDPPTSGGFQETQYFGPGTRLLVL.

This chain uses TRBV9 with TRBJ1-1, with D possibly TRBD1 on 6 matching bases. From germline, CDR1 is SGDLS and CDR2 YYNGEE. V was pared by 4 bases and J by 4 bases, with 17 bases between. This CDR3 spans 15 amino acids. The CDR3 is CASSLLTGSSTEAFF. CDR3 DNA sequence: TGTGCCAGCAGCCTACTAACAGGGTCAAGCACTGAAGCTTTCTTT.

The V gene is TRBV6-6, the J gene TRBJ1-1; D not certain. The germline V gene encodes CDR1 MNHNY and CDR2 SVGAGI (reference sequence). V was shortened by 6 bases and J by 3 bases, with 8 bases between the two germline ends. This CDR3 is 12 amino acids long. The CDR3 nucleotides are TGTGCCAGCAGCTCCCTGTACACTGAAGCTTTCTTT. Translation: CASSSLYTEAFF.

The chain carries TRBV7-8 and TRBJ2-5, with a possible D match to TRBD1 (5 bases). CDR3 length: 14 amino acids. CDR1 is SGHVS and CDR2 is FQNEAQ in the germline V gene. Trimming left V 7 bases short and J 1 base short, with 13 bases between. Written as DNA, the CDR3 is TGTGCCAGCACAGGGAACTGGGGCCAAGAGACCCAGTACTTC. It translates to CASTGNWGQETQYF.

The chain carries TRBV11-2 and TRBJ2-7; possible D gene TRBD1, 6 bases. The CDR3 spans 13 residues. The V end was cut by 2 bases, the J end by 4 bases, with 9 bases between. The germline V gene encodes CDR1 SGHAT and CDR2 FQNNGV. CDR3 in amino acids: CASSLYRGYEQYF. Written as DNA, the CDR3 is TGTGCCAGCAGCTTATATAGGGGGTACGAGCAGTACTTC.

The rearrangement links TRBV7-9 to TRBJ2-7, with TRBD2 matching over 11 bases. V dropped 4 bases and J dropped 1; count of bases not matched to a gene: 3. There are 15 residues in the CDR3. Looked up from germline, CDR1 is SEHNR and CDR2 is FQNEAQ (reference sequence). This CDR3 is CASSSGLAASYEQYF. In DNA, the CDR3 is TGTGCCAGCAGCTCGGGACTAGCGGCGTCCTACGAGCAGTACTTC.

This clone has more than one count but fewer than ten. The chain couples TRBV9 to TRBJ2-2, with a weak D call TRBD2 (5 bases). The CDR3 contains 14 residues. V was clipped by 4 bases and J by 4 bases, with 11 bases between them. From germline, CDR1 is SGDLS and CDR2 YYNGEE. CDR3 in amino acids: CASSSRLTTGELFF. As DNA, the CDR3 is TGTGCCAGCAGCTCCCGACTAACCACCGGGGAGCTGTTTTTT.

The chain combines TRBV11-2 with TRBJ2-3; tentative D call: TRBD1 (6 bases). Germline V lookup: CDR1 SGHAT, CDR2 FQNNGV. Deletions cut 4 bases from V and 2 bases from J, with 16 bases between. CDR3 length: 16 residues. The CDR3 loop reads CASSSGTSLLTDTQYF. As DNA, the CDR3 is TGTGCCAGCAGCTCCGGGACAAGTTTACTCACAGATACGCAGTATTTT. Full variable domain (remainder filled in from reference TRBV11-2 and TRBJ2-3): EAGVAQSPRYKIIEKRQSVAFWCNPISGHATLYWYQQILGQGPKLLIQFQNNGVVDDSQLPKDRFSAERLKGVDSTLKIQPAKLEDSAVYLCASSSGTSLLTDTQYFGPGTRLTVL.

This chain links TRBV5-1 with TRBJ1-2; TRBD1 matches 11 bases. The V segment lost 4 bases and the J segment 4 bases; nucleotides outside the gene matches: 6. CDR3 length equals 15 residues. CDR1 and CDR2 (germline): SGHRS, YFSETQ. CDR3 sequence: CASSKGTGGSYGYTF. The CDR3 DNA is TGCGCCAGCAGCAAGGGGACAGGGGGTAGCTATGGCTACACCTTC. Drawing the rest from reference TRBV5-1 and TRBJ1-2, the complete variable domain is KAGVTQTPRYLIKTRGQQVTLSCSPISGHRSVSWYQQTPGQGLQFLFEYFSETQRNKGNFPGRFSGRQFSNSRSEMNVSTLELGDSALYLCASSKGTGGSYGYTFGSGTRLTVV.

The V and J genes are TRBV5-1 and TRBJ2-1; TRBD1 is a possible D gene (5 bases). CDR3 size: 16 residues. The V and J ends lost 4 bases and 7 bases respectively, with 21 bases between them. Germline CDR1 is SGHRS and CDR2 is YFSETQ. The CDR3 sequence: CASSPPAQVVLNEQFF. DNA for the CDR3: TGCGCCAGCAGCCCTCCGGCACAGGTGGTTTTGAATGAGCAGTTCTTC.

J is TRBJ1-5 and V is TRBV28; weak D call: TRBD1 (5 bases). Trimming removed 4 bases at V and 6 bases at J, with 10 bases between. The CDR3 is made up of 13 amino acids. The germline V gene has CDR1 MDHEN and CDR2 SYDVKM. The CDR3 region is CASSSRVGQPQHF. DNA of the CDR3: TGTGCCAGCAGTTCCAGGGTTGGTCAGCCCCAGCATTTT.

This rearrangement joins TRBV5-4 to TRBJ1-2; 7 bases match TRBD1. Trimming removed 3 bases from V and 4 bases from J; junction bases left unmatched: 6. This CDR3 spans 14 amino acids. From germline, CDR1 is SGHNT and CDR2 YYREEE (reference sequence). DNA of the CDR3: TGTGCCAGCAGCTCTGGGACAGCTGGCTATGGCTACACCTTC. It specifies CASSSGTAGYGYTF.

This clone was seen only a few times. The same CDR3 arises from other DNA sequences in this sample as well. The chain employs TRBV5-1 and TRBJ2-3; possible D gene TRBD1, 6 bases. V gave up 1 base and J gave up 3 bases, with 9 bases separating them. Germline V gene sequence: CDR1 SGHRS, CDR2 YFSETQ. The CDR3 sequence is 14 residues long. CDR3 sequence: CASSLSQGTDTQYF. CDR3 nucleotide sequence: TGCGCCAGCAGCTTGAGTCAGGGGACAGATACGCAGTATTTT.

This chain uses TRBV5-6 with TRBJ1-5; possibly TRBD1 for D (5 bases). CDR1 and CDR2 (germline): SGHDT, YYEEEE. The germline V and J ends were trimmed by 5 bases and 7 bases, with 19 bases remaining between them. The CDR3 runs 15 residues. The CDR3 DNA is TGTGCCAGCAGTTCCTTCGATACAGGACTACAGCCCCAGCATTTT. Translated, it gives CASSSFDTGLQPQHF.

This chain joins TRBV6-5 and TRBJ1-5; D gene unclear. This CDR3 contains 14 residues. Per germline, CDR1 MNHEY and CDR2 SVGAGI. Trimming removed 3 bases from V and 0 bases from J, with 6 bases in between. In nucleotides, the CDR3 is TGTGCCAGCAGTTATGGGAGTAGCAATCAGCCCCAGCATTTT. Encoded protein: CASSYGSSNQPQHF.